Sequencing of this TCR beta chain was carried out in a study of T cells in Graves' hyperthyroidism and ophthalmopathy (dated by TCRdb to between 2019 and 2020). For the wider study: Peripheral blood was collected at initial diagnosis, before any treatment. Following sampling, methimazole starting at 30 mg daily was given to hyperthyroidism patients, and high-dose intravenous methylprednisolone was given to ophthalmopathy patients. To identify TCR V-J signatures that set the groups apart, the researchers used a discovery cohort of 100 patients, made up of 40 to 45 with Graves' ophthalmopathy and about 55 with stable Graves' hyperthyroidism. Prospective prediction of ophthalmopathy was tested in an independent validation cohort consisting of roughly 20 hyperthyroidism patients and some 15 patients who later progressed to ophthalmopathy. In six Graves' hyperthyroidism patients, the study also compared T-cell repertoires from thyroid tissue with T-cell repertoires from blood. The paper describes TCR Vbeta CDR3 sequencing of 135 peripheral blood samples, made up of 43 ophthalmopathy patients, 70 to 75 hyperthyroidism patients and some 17 progressor patients. The approximately 100 discovery patients were randomly split 7:3 into training and test sets. Results and caveats for the whole study, not just this receptor: In validation, progression to ophthalmopathy was predicted by the model with approximately 67% sensitivity and about 72% specificity, a median of roughly 6.4 months before onset. In cross-validation, a model built on a 13 V-J signature told ophthalmopathy apart from stable hyperthyroidism with 85% to 90% sensitivity and 81% to 82% specificity, and in testing the same model reached 80%/75%. Sample size was not statistically predetermined, and investigators were not blinded to group allocation. Blood samples also contained most of the expanded thyroid clonotypes (frequency above 0.001), which suggests that blood repertoires may reflect thyroid immune responses.

The CDR3 has 14 amino acids, counting the end cysteine and phenylalanine. Of all the DNA, just the CDR3 is kept, 42 bases in frame from base 1. Stable Graves' hyperthyroidism was defined as the absence of progression to ophthalmopathy over 18 months of follow-up. Hyperthyroidism patients were newly diagnosed, with disease duration under 2 months, and aged 18 to 65 years. Any patient with an uncontrolled infection, another autoimmune disease, pregnancy or lactation was excluded. Diagnoses relied on clinical symptoms, serum thyroxine and TRAb, thyroid ultrasound and orbital computed tomography. Ficoll-Paque density gradient centrifugation was used to isolate PBMCs from approximately 10 ml of fresh peripheral blood. Total RNA was extracted with Trizol reagent, and quality was checked on an Agilent 2100 Bioanalyzer. TCR beta CDR3 regions were amplified from RNA transcripts. The TCR CDR3 was subjected to a first round of RT-PCR using the HTBI primer set and the Qiagen OneStep RT-PCR kit. The libraries were constructed in a second round of multiplex PCR and then size-selected and purified. Paired-end sequencing of the libraries was performed with 100 bp reads on an Illumina HiSeq2000. The authors processed their data as follows. SOAPnuke was used to process the raw data, with reads discarded if the reads contained adapters or uncalled bases, had a mean Phred below 15, or lacked an exact constant-primer or identifier match. High-quality paired reads were merged with COPE v1.2.5, and unique nucleotide sequences were defined as clonotypes. MiTCR v1.1 was used to align the clonotypes against IMGT TRBV, TRBD and TRBJ reference segments. Only V-J combinations with frequency above 0.0001, covering about 99% of repertoires, were analysed. The TCS score was defined as F50 (clonal expansion) divided by E x V (chaos), with BLOSUM62-based TCRdist calculated between CDR3 peptides within each V-J. Welch's t-statistics and random forest reduced some 510 V-J features to roughly 13, which were used in a naive Bayes classifier (R e1071). The public sequencing data were trimmed at Q25 with fastp and processed into clonotypes with MiXCR by TCRdb, which kept only in-frame beta chains. For every CDR3 protein sequence, its rows merge into one entry that carries the most common genes and DNA. The V and J calls follow TCRdb's processing rather than the paper's. The sample table records under 350,000 distinct CDR3 sequences; 21% of these occur just once. The top ten clonotypes cover around half of the sample.

Regarding this clonotype: Its antigen is currently not known. At one boundary the junction diverges from the germline segment, which might be a read error.

This receptor chain uses TRBV12-3 or TRBV12-4 and TRBJ2-3; no D gene can be assigned with confidence. The receptor was isolated from a woman between 50 and 59 years old with Graves' hyperthyroidism. Sequenced material: blood. The base sequence is TGTGCCAGCGGTTTATTAATAAGCACAGATACGCAGTATTTT. Its amino acids are CASGLLISTDTQYF.